These 3 T cell receptor beta chains were all obtained from the same sample, sequenced in a study of cytomegalovirus exposure and HLA in healthy donors. 13 Jbeta primers and 60 Vbeta primers were used for the PCR. Generated by immunoSEQ multiplex PCR, the TCRdb table keeps only in-frame clones and is missing some. The sample records about 120,000 clones, around 77% being singletons. The specimen sequenced was PBMCs. All receptors derive from a male donor in good health and CMV-seropositive.

The chain recombines TRBV10-3 with TRBJ2-5; TRBD1 matches at 7 bases. This CDR3 is built from 16 residues. V was pared by 0 bases and J by 1 base, with 5 bases of the junction left unmatched. Germline lookup yields CDR1 ENHRY and CDR2 SYGVKD. CDR3 loop: CAISESLQGTQETQYF. The DNA for the CDR3 is TGTGCCATCAGTGAGTCGCTACAGGGGACCCAAGAGACCCAGTACTTC.

V is TRBV6-5 and J is TRBJ2-7; 7 bases agree with TRBD2. CDR1 MNHEY and CDR2 SVGAGI come from the germline V gene. V dropped 7 bases and J dropped 4; count of bases not matched to a gene: 10. The CDR3 sequence is 14 residues long. CDR3 sequence reads: CASTRAPGGYEQYF. The CDR3 DNA follows: TGTGCCAGCACGCGGGCACCGGGGGGTTACGAGCAGTACTTC.

The chain has TRBV28 and TRBJ2-2; D call uncertain. The CDR3 totals 14 residues. Germline lookup yields CDR1 MDHEN and CDR2 SYDVKM. V lost 6 bases and J 3 bases, leaving 11 bases between the germline ends. The CDR3 region is CASRSQRHTGELFF. The CDR3 DNA reads as TGTGCCAGCAGGTCACAACGTCACACCGGGGAGCTGTTTTTT.